The next 27 T cell receptor beta chains were all read from a single sample in a study of CD8+ T cells in alopecia areata. The authors extracted RNA and reverse transcribed it into cDNA as the sequencing template. Assay: immunoSEQ multiplex PCR; the TCRdb copy retains only in-frame clones and omits some. The sample yields around 98,000 clones, nearly 45% seen once. The material sequenced was CD4+ T cells sorted from blood. These receptors were collected from a human donor with alopecia areata.

The chain has TRBV29-1 and TRBJ1-2; D is unresolved. CDR1 is SQVTM and CDR2 is ANQGSEA in the germline V gene. V was shortened by 0 bases and J by 7 bases, with 9 bases between the two germline ends. This CDR3 has 12 amino acids. The CDR3, as DNA: TGCAGCGTTGAAGAGGGTGCTGGTGGCTACACCTTC. Translating gives CSVEEGAGGYTF.

This chain uses TRBV30 with TRBJ2-7; 7 bases align to TRBD2. The CDR3 consists of 13 residues. The germline V gene has CDR1 GTSNPN and CDR2 SVGIG (reference sequence). Trimming cost V 1 base and J 4 bases; bases outside gene matches: 4. CDR3 in DNA: TGTGCCTGGAGTGAACTAGCGAGATACGAGCAGTACTTC. Its protein is CAWSELARYEQYF.

The chain combines TRBV11-2 with TRBJ2-7; D is uncertain. Trimming left V 4 bases short and J 4 bases short, with 14 bases between. Per germline, CDR1 SGHAT and CDR2 FQNNGV. This CDR3 contains 14 residues. The CDR3: CASSSSRSGYEQYF. In DNA form, the CDR3 reads TGTGCCAGCAGCTCATCAAGGAGTGGGTACGAGCAGTACTTC.

The chain has TRBV20-1 and TRBJ1-2; the D is unclear. CDR1 is DFQATT and CDR2 is SNEGSKA in the germline V gene (reference sequence). The CDR3 is 8 amino acids. CDR3: CRPYGYTF. CDR3 coding DNA: TGCAGGCCCTATGGCTACACCTTC.

Note on this clone: Other DNA variants within this sample encode the same CDR3. The rearrangement uses TRBV29-1 and TRBJ1-1; 9 bases match TRBD1. The CDR3 consists of 10 residues. Germline CDR1 is SQVTM and CDR2 is ANQGSEA. With V trimmed by 7 bases and J by 8 bases, 2 bases remained unmatched. This CDR3 reads CSAGTGEAFF. DNA of the CDR3: TGCAGCGCCGGGACAGGGGAAGCTTTCTTT.

This clone came up a few times. The chain couples TRBV29-1 to TRBJ2-7, with 9 bases aligning to TRBD1. The CDR3 totals 13 residues. Germline V gene sequence: CDR1 SQVTM, CDR2 ANQGSEA. J lost 2 bases, V lost 8 bases, and 7 bases had no gene match. The CDR3 region has the DNA TGCAGCACAGGGGGCAAGCCAACCTACGAGCAGTACTTC. It translates to CSTGGKPTYEQYF.

The chain is built from TRBV29-1 and TRBJ2-3; 8 bases align to TRBD2. The V and J ends lost 4 bases and 2 bases, in that order; junction bases with no gene match: 2. The CDR3 length is 13 residues. Per the germline V gene, CDR1 is SQVTM and CDR2 is ANQGSEA. The DNA for the CDR3 is TGCAGCGTTGCCGGGGGGGACACAGATACGCAGTATTTT. Translated, it gives CSVAGGDTDTQYF.

The chain employs TRBV30 and TRBJ2-7; D call uncertain. Germline lookup yields CDR1 GTSNPN and CDR2 SVGIG (reference sequence). This CDR3 has 14 amino acids. Trimming took 5 bases from V and 2 from J, leaving 16 bases between them. The CDR3 here is CAWGPNRAPYEQYF. DNA for the CDR3: TGTGCCTGGGGACCCAACCGGGCTCCCTACGAGCAGTACTTC.

The chain joins TRBV29-1 to TRBJ2-3; D may be TRBD2 (6 bases). The CDR3 totals 13 residues. Trimming took 6 bases from V and 2 from J, leaving 12 bases between them. Germline V CDR1 and CDR2: SQVTM, ANQGSEA. The CDR3, as DNA: TGCAGCGTGAATGGGAGGTACACAGATACGCAGTATTTT. The encoded protein is CSVNGRYTDTQYF.

This chain joins TRBV29-1 and TRBJ2-5; maybe TRBD2 (6 bases). Trimming left V 8 bases short and J 7 bases short, with 20 bases between. CDR1 and CDR2 (germline): SQVTM, ANQGSEA. The CDR3 loop spans 13 amino acids. The CDR3 loop is CSSVRTSSGTQYF. The CDR3 coding sequence is TGCAGCTCCGTAAGAACTAGCTCAGGGACCCAGTACTTC.

As for this clone: A read error may account for a junction end that differs from germline. The V call is TRBV29-1, the J call TRBJ2-3, with TRBD2 identical over 7 bases. Germline loops: CDR1 SQVTM, CDR2 ANQGSEA. The CDR3 is 13 residues long. The chain's CDR3 is CCSSAGSTDTQYF. CDR3 sequence (DNA): TGTTGCTCCTCAGCGGGGAGCACAGATACGCAGTATTTT.

Concerning this clone itself: Compared with germline, one end of the junction differs, possibly owing to a read error. Written as DNA, the CDR3 is TGTGCCTGGGGACAGGGGATGAATACTGAAGCTTTCTTT. This encodes CAWGQGMNTEAFF. The V gene is TRBV30, the J gene TRBJ1-1, with 9 bases identical to TRBD1. CDR3 length equals 13 residues. Germline loops: CDR1 GTSNPN, CDR2 SVGIG (reference sequence).

The chain has TRBV30 and TRBJ1-5, with 9 bases identical to TRBD1. The CDR3 runs to 14 residues. Per germline, CDR1 GTSNPN and CDR2 SVGIG (reference sequence). With V trimmed by 4 bases and J by 3 bases, 4 bases remained unmatched. In nucleotides, the CDR3 is TGTGCCTGGAACGGACAGGGGAACAATCAGCCCCAGCATTTT. It encodes CAWNGQGNNQPQHF.

DNA of the CDR3: TGTGCCACCGGGACTGGGGAAAACATTCAGTACTTC. Amino acids: CATGTGENIQYF. V and J are TRBV2 and TRBJ2-4, with D perhaps matching TRBD2 (6 bases). V lost 10 bases and J lost 5, with 12 bases in between. Germline-derived CDR1 and CDR2 are SNHLY and FYNNEI. This CDR3 comprises 12 residues. Variable domain in full (rest from reference TRBV2 and TRBJ2-4): EPEVTQTPSHQVTQMGQEVILRCVPISNHLYFYWYRQILGQKVEFLVSFYNNEISEKSEIFDDQFSVERPDGSNFTLKIRSTKLEDSAMYFCATGTGENIQYFGAGTRLSVL.

The CDR3 DNA reads TGTGCCAGCAGTTTAAAGGGGGCCAACGTCCTGACTTTC. It specifies CASSLKGANVLTF. The chain combines TRBV27 with TRBJ2-6, with unresolved D. CDR1 is MNHEY, CDR2 SMNVEV, per germline (reference sequence). V was cut by 2 bases and J by 4 bases, with 3 bases left in between. This CDR3 region has 13 residues.

This chain links TRBV29-1 with TRBJ2-1; 10 nucleotides match TRBD2. Germline V gene data show CDR1 as SQVTM and CDR2 as ANQGSEA. With 4 bases clipped from V and 7 bases from J, the junction kept 4 bases outside the gene matches. The CDR3 loop spans 13 amino acids. CDR3 nucleotides: TGCAGCGTTGGCCTAGCGGGAGTAAATGAGCAGTTCTTC. Protein sequence: CSVGLAGVNEQFF.

To note about this clone: Other nucleotide sequences from this sample produce the same CDR3. This chain connects TRBV30 to TRBJ2-5; perhaps TRBD1 as D (5 bases). Germline V lookup: CDR1 GTSNPN, CDR2 SVGIG (reference sequence). Trimming stripped 1 base from V and 2 bases from J, with 8 bases between. This CDR3 contains 13 residues. CDR3 in amino acids: CAWSGAGQETQYF. CDR3 DNA sequence: TGTGCCTGGAGTGGGGCAGGGCAAGAGACCCAGTACTTC.

The chain employs TRBV29-1 and TRBJ2-7, with TRBD1 as a possible D gene (5 bases). Germline V gene sequence: CDR1 SQVTM, CDR2 ANQGSEA. The CDR3 sequence is 14 residues long. Trimming stripped 1 base from V and 2 bases from J, with 12 bases between. The CDR3 DNA follows: TGCAGCGTTGAAGGGACCACAGGAGCCTACGAGCAGTACTTC. This encodes CSVEGTTGAYEQYF.

The rearrangement links TRBV29-1 to TRBJ2-7; 8 bases fit TRBD1. The CDR3 runs 13 residues. V shed 2 bases and J 6 bases; nucleotides not matched to a gene: 6. Looked up from germline, CDR1 is SQVTM and CDR2 is ANQGSEA. CDR3 DNA: TGCAGCGTTGAAAGGCAGGGGGCGGGCGAGCAGTACTTC. It yields the protein CSVERQGAGEQYF.

The chain links TRBV30 to TRBJ1-5, with no clear D. Germline V gene sequence: CDR1 GTSNPN, CDR2 SVGIG (reference sequence). V gave up 5 bases and J gave up 8 bases, with 13 bases separating them. The CDR3 is 12 residues long. CDR3 amino acids: CAWSPLGEPQHF. In DNA form, the CDR3 reads TGTGCCTGGTCACCACTGGGAGAGCCCCAGCATTTT.

This clone was counted only a few times. The J gene is TRBJ2-1, the V gene TRBV11-2; 8 nucleotides align to TRBD2. Germline V gives CDR1 SGHAT, CDR2 FQNNGV. The J segment lost 7 bases and the V segment lost 4 bases, leaving 12 bases of the junction unmatched. There are 16 residues in the CDR3. CDR3 protein: CASSSTSVGKLNEQFF. The CDR3 nucleotides are TGTGCCAGCAGCTCGACTAGCGTCGGGAAGTTGAATGAGCAGTTCTTC.

This chain joins TRBV30 and TRBJ1-2; D perhaps matches TRBD1 (6 bases). The CDR3 length is 15 residues. Trimming cost V 4 bases and J 3 bases, with 18 bases left between them. In germline, CDR1 is GTSNPN, CDR2 SVGIG (reference sequence). CDR3 in DNA: TGTGCCTGGACCACATACAGGGACCGGCACTATGGCTACACCTTC. Amino acid sequence: CAWTTYRDRHYGYTF.

As concerns this clone: Sequence at one end of the junction differs from germline and may be a read error. The rearrangement joins TRBV29-1 to TRBJ2-1, with 8 bases that match TRBD2. Germline CDR1 and CDR2: SQVTM and ANQGSEA. CDR3 length equals 14 residues. The CDR3 DNA is TGCAGCGCTGAAACCGGGAGGGGATGGAATGAGCAGTTCTTC. Amino acids: CSAETGRGWNEQFF.

In DNA form, the CDR3 reads TGCGCCAGCAGCTTCGAGGGACGTCGGAACACTGAAGCTTTCTTT. This codes for CASSFEGRRNTEAFF. The chain combines TRBV5-1 with TRBJ1-1, with TRBD1 as a possible D gene (5 bases). The CDR3 runs 15 residues. V lost 2 bases, J lost 1 base, and 12 bases lay in between. Germline V lookup: CDR1 SGHRS, CDR2 YFSETQ.

The rearrangement joins TRBV9 to TRBJ2-5; D is uncertain. This CDR3 is 14 amino acids long. V lost 0 bases and J lost 5, with 11 bases in between. Germline V gene lookup returns CDR1 SGDLS and CDR2 YYNGEE. The CDR3 region has the DNA TGTGCCAGCAGCGTAGGTTCCAGCCGGGAGACCCAGTACTTC. Protein sequence: CASSVGSSRETQYF.

The rearrangement links TRBV4-1 to TRBJ2-7, with D perhaps matching TRBD2 (6 bases). The CDR3 extends over 15 amino acids. Deletions cut 6 bases from V and 0 bases from J, with 15 bases between. Germline values: CDR1 MGHRA, CDR2 YSYEKL. DNA for the CDR3: TGCGCCAGCAGGGATCGAGAGGGAGGCTCCTACGAGCAGTACTTC. This translates into CASRDREGGSYEQYF.

This clone turned up a few times. The J gene is TRBJ1-1, the V gene TRBV19, with a tentative D call TRBD1 (5 bases). V gave up 3 bases and J gave up 1 base, with 12 bases separating them. The CDR3 spans 15 residues. Germline V gene lookup returns CDR1 LNHDA and CDR2 SQIVND (reference sequence). The CDR3 DNA sequence: TGTGCCAGTAGTATCGGGGGACCGAGGAACACTGAAGCTTTCTTT. This codes for CASSIGGPRNTEAFF.